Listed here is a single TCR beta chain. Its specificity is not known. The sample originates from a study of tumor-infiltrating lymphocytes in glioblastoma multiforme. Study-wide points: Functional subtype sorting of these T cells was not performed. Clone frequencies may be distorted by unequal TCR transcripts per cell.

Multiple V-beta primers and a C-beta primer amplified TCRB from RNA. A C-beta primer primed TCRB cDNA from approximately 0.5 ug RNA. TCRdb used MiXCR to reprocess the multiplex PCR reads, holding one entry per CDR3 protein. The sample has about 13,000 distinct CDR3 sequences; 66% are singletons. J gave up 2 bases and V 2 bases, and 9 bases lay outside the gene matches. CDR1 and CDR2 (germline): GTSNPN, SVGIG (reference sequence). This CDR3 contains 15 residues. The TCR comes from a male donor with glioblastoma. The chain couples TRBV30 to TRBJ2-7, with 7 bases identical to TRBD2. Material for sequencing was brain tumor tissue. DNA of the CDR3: TGTGCCTGGAGTATGGGGCTAGCGGAGCCCTACGAGCAGTACTTC. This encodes CAWSMGLAEPYEQYF. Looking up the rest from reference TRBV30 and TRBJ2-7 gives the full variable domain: SQTIHQWPATLVQPVGSPLSLECTVEGTSNPNLYWYRQAAGRGLQLLFYSVGIGQISSEVPQNLSASRPQDRQFILSSKKLLLSDSGFYLCAWSMGLAEPYEQYFGPGTRLTVT.